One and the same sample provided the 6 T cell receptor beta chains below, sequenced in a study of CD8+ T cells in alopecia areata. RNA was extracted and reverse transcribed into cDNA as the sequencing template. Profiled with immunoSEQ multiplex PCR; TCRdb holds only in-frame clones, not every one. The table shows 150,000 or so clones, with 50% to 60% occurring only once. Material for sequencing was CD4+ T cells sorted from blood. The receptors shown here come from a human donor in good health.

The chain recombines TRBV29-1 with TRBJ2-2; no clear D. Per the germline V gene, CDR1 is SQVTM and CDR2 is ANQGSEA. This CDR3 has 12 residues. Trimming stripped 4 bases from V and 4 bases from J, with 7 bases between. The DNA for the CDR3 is TGCAGCGTTGTTCCGGGCACCGGGGAGCTGTTTTTT. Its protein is CSVVPGTGELFF.

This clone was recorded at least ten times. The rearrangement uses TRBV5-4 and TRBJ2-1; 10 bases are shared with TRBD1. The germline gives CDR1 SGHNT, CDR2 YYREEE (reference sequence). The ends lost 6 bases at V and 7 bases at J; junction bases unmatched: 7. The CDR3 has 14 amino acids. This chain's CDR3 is CASTDRGQSNEQFF. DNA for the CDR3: TGTGCCAGCACTGACAGGGGGCAAAGTAATGAGCAGTTCTTC. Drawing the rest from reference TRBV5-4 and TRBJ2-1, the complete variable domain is ETGVTQSPTHLIKTRGQQVTLRCSSQSGHNTVSWYQQALGQGPQFIFQYYREEENGRGNFPPRFSGLQFPNYSSELNVNALELDDSALYLCASTDRGQSNEQFFGPGTRLTVL.

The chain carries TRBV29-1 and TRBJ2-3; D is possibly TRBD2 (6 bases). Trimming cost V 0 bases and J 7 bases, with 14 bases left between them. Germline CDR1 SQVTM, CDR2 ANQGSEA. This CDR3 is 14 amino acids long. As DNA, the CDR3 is TGCAGCGTTGAAGATGGTGGGGGGTCAAATACGCAGTATTTT. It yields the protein CSVEDGGGSNTQYF.

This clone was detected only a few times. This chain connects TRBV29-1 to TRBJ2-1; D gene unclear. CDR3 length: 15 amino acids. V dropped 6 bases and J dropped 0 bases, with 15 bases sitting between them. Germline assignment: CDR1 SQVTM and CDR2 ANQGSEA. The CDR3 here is CSVASDLSSYNEQFF. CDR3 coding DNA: TGCAGCGTGGCTTCAGACTTATCCTCCTACAATGAGCAGTTCTTC.

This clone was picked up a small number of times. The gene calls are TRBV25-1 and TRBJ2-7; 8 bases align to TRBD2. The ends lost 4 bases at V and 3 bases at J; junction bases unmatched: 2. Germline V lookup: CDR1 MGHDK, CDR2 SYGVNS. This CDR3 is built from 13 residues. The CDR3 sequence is CASSAGLDYEQYF. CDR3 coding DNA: TGTGCCAGCAGTGCGGGACTAGACTACGAGCAGTACTTC.

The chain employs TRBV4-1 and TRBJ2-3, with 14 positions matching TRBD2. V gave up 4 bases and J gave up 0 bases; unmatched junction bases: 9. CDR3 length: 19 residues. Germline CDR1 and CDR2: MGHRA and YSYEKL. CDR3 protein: CASSRGLAGEGASTDTQYF. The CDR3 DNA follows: TGCGCCAGCAGCCGGGGACTAGCGGGAGAAGGGGCGAGCACAGATACGCAGTATTTT.